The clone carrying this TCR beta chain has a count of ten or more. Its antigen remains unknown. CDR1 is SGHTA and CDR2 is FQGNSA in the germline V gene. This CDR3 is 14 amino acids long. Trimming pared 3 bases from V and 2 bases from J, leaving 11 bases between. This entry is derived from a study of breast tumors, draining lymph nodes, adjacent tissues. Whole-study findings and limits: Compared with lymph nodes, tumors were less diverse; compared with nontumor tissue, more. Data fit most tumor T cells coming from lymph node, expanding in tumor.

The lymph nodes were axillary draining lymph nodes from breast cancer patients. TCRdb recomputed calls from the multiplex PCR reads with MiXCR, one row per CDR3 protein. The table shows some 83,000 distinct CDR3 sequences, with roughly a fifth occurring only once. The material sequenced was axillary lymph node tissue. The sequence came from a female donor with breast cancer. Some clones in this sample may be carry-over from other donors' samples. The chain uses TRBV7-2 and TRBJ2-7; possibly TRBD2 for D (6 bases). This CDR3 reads CASSFTGGTYEQYF. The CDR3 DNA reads TGTGCCAGCAGCTTCACCGGGGGTACCTACGAGCAGTACTTC. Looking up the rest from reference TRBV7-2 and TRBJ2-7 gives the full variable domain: GAGVSQSPSNKVTEKGKDVELRCDPISGHTALYWYRQSLGQGLEFLIYFQGNSAPDKSGLPSDRFSAERTGGSVSTLTIQRTQQEDSAVYLCASSFTGGTYEQYFGPGTRLTVT.